Below, 22 T cell receptor beta chains from the same sample are listed, as sequenced in a study of molecular identifiers for immune sequencing clone quantification. TCRdb reprocessed the PCR reads via MiXCR and lists one record per CDR3 protein. The data show approximately 590,000 distinct CDR3 sequences, 25% seen once. Sequenced sample: naive CD8+ T cells from blood, with Jurkat cell RNA spiked in. This sample's subset: FACS-sorted CD8+CD4-CCR7+CD45RA+ naive T cells. The receptors come from a human donor in good health. Some libraries in this study had Jurkat cell RNA spiked in.

Only a few counts were recorded for this clonotype. CDR3 nucleotide sequence: TGTGCCAGCAGCCCATTTGGAGGGGGGGCTGGGGGCTACACCTTC. Translating it yields CASSPFGGGAGGYTF. This chain connects TRBV27 to TRBJ1-2, with a weak D call TRBD1 (6 bases). Trimming shortened V by 6 bases and J by 8 bases, and 22 bases separated the two germline ends. This CDR3 spans 15 amino acids. CDR1 is MNHEY and CDR2 is SMNVEV in the germline V gene (reference sequence).

Worth noting for this clonotype: This may arise from a read error, as a much more abundant clone is one base away. The chain recombines TRBV7-3 with TRBJ2-1; D remains unclear. The CDR3 sequence is 14 residues long. Germline CDR1 reads SGHTA; CDR2 reads FQGTGA. V lost 2 bases, J lost 11 bases, and 16 bases lay in between. CDR3 nucleotide sequence: TGTGCCAGCAGCTTATTAGGCGGTTCGAATAAGCAGTTCTTC. Translated, it gives CASSLLGGSNKQFF.

The CDR3 DNA sequence: TGCGCCAGCAGCCACCCTCCGACAGGGCAAGAGACCCAGTACTTC. It yields the protein CASSHPPTGQETQYF. The rearrangement links TRBV4-1 to TRBJ2-5, with 7 bases aligning to TRBD1. The CDR3 has 15 residues. Germline-derived CDR1 and CDR2 are MGHRA and YSYEKL. J gave up 2 bases and V 3 bases, and 6 bases lay outside the gene matches.

Only a few counts were recorded for this clonotype. The chain couples TRBV2 to TRBJ1-4; 10 nucleotides align to TRBD1. Germline V lookup: CDR1 SNHLY, CDR2 FYNNEI. The CDR3 runs to 17 residues. J was trimmed by 1 base and V by 3 bases; bases with no gene match: 5. CDR3 amino acids: CASSETWTGGTNEKLFF. CDR3 coding DNA: TGTGCCAGCAGTGAGACCTGGACAGGGGGAACTAATGAAAAACTGTTTTTT.

This clonotype was detected ten times or more. This chain links TRBV7-9 with TRBJ2-5, with D unclear. The V end lost 1 base, the J end lost 7 bases, and 10 bases lay between the germline ends. CDR3 size: 13 residues. Germline lookup yields CDR1 SEHNR and CDR2 FQNEAQ (reference sequence). Here the CDR3 reads CASSLVAAPTQYF. CDR3 nucleotide sequence: TGTGCCAGCAGCTTAGTGGCAGCGCCGACCCAGTACTTC.

This clonotype was picked up a small number of times. This chain joins TRBV6-2 or TRBV6-3 and TRBJ2-5; 7 bases are a match to TRBD1. The J segment lost 1 base and the V segment lost 6 bases, leaving 8 bases of the junction unmatched. The CDR3 runs to 15 residues. The germline V gene has CDR1 MNHEY and CDR2 SVGEGT. The CDR3 sequence is CASSHGTEVQETQYF. DNA of the CDR3: TGTGCCAGCAGCCACGGGACAGAAGTCCAAGAGACCCAGTACTTC.

This clonotype was detected only a few times. V and J are TRBV27 and TRBJ2-7, with D tentatively TRBD1 (6 bases). The CDR3 covers 14 residues. Trimming took off 5 bases at V and 2 bases at J, with 13 bases between the two ends. CDR1 and CDR2 (germline): MNHEY, SMNVEV (reference sequence). The CDR3 nucleotides are TGTGCCAGCAGTCTGAAGGGGGTTACCTACGAGCAGTACTTC. It specifies CASSLKGVTYEQYF.

The V gene is TRBV3-1, the J gene TRBJ2-2; D call uncertain. CDR3 length equals 17 residues. Per germline, CDR1 LGHDT and CDR2 YNNKEL (reference sequence). The V and J ends lost 0 bases and 5 bases respectively, with 16 bases between them. CDR3 protein: CASSQDGWGTFTGELFF. Here the CDR3 DNA reads TGTGCCAGCAGCCAAGATGGTTGGGGAACATTTACCGGGGAGCTGTTTTTT.

A few counts support this clonotype. The chain carries TRBV30 and TRBJ2-1, with 8 bases fitting TRBD1. Germline values: CDR1 GTSNPN, CDR2 SVGIG (reference sequence). The CDR3 extends over 15 amino acids. The junction had 7 bases not matched to a gene; V was cut back by 0 bases and J by 6 bases. CDR3 amino acids: CAWSVGDRMTNEQFF. DNA for the CDR3: TGTGCCTGGAGTGTTGGGGACAGGATGACCAATGAGCAGTTCTTC.

V and J are TRBV12-5 and TRBJ2-1, with 11 nucleotides matching TRBD1. CDR3 length equals 17 residues. CDR1 and CDR2 from the germline V gene are LGHNT and FRNRAP. V trimming: 1 base; J trimming: 2 bases; junction bases outside the gene matches: 4. The CDR3 coding sequence is TGTGCTAGTGGTTTGGACGGGACAGGGGGAGCCTACAATGAGCAGTTCTTC. It yields the protein CASGLDGTGGAYNEQFF.

Many counts were recorded for this clonotype. The chain has TRBV29-1 and TRBJ1-1; D uncertain. In germline, CDR1 is SQVTM, CDR2 ANQGSEA. Trimming left V 0 bases short and J 1 base short, with 6 bases between. The CDR3 consists of 13 residues. The CDR3 DNA reads as TGCAGCGTTGAAGAGGATTGGAACACTGAAGCTTTCTTT. As protein: CSVEEDWNTEAFF.

This clonotype was seen a handful of times. V and J are TRBV7-9 and TRBJ2-3, with D tentatively TRBD2 (5 bases). This CDR3 is built from 14 residues. The V end lost 5 bases, the J end lost 2 bases, and 11 bases lay between the germline ends. Per the germline V gene, CDR1 is SEHNR and CDR2 is FQNEAQ (reference sequence). The CDR3 reads CASSGRTATDTQYF. The CDR3 DNA is TGTGCCAGCAGCGGACGGACTGCCACAGATACGCAGTATTTT.

This clonotype was counted at least ten times. V is TRBV20-1 and J is TRBJ2-7; D is ambiguous. CDR1 and CDR2 from the germline V gene are DFQATT and SNEGSKA (reference sequence). This CDR3 is built from 14 residues. Trimming shortened V by 0 bases and J by 2 bases, and 11 bases separated the two germline ends. DNA for the CDR3: TGCAGTGCTAGAGAGGAGTTGCGCGCCTACGAGCAGTACTTC. As protein: CSAREELRAYEQYF.

Many counts were recorded for this clonotype. This chain uses TRBV28 with TRBJ2-3, with D possibly TRBD2 on 5 matching bases. The CDR3 contains 16 residues. Trimming pared 2 bases from V and 0 bases from J, leaving 12 bases between. Germline loops: CDR1 MDHEN, CDR2 SYDVKM. CDR3 nucleotide sequence: TGTGCCAGCAGTTTACTGGCGGGCACTAGCACAGATACGCAGTATTTT. Translating gives CASSLLAGTSTDTQYF.

At least ten counts were recorded for this clonotype. The chain combines TRBV6-2 or TRBV6-3 with TRBJ1-1; D uncertain. Trimming took off 5 bases at V and 4 bases at J, with 11 bases between the two ends. This CDR3 has 13 residues. CDR1 is MNHEY and CDR2 is SVGEGT in the germline V gene. The CDR3 nucleotides are TGTGCCAGCAGTAACGGTTTTGGCACTGAAGCTTTCTTT. Amino acid sequence: CASSNGFGTEAFF.

This clonotype was seen at least ten times. The gene calls are TRBV7-9 and TRBJ2-7; possible D gene TRBD1, 5 bases. This CDR3 is 13 amino acids long. Germline values: CDR1 SEHNR, CDR2 FQNEAQ (reference sequence). Deletions cut 4 bases from V and 5 bases from J, with 12 bases between. CDR3 protein: CASSSLTGNEQYF. CDR3 DNA sequence: TGTGCCAGCAGCTCCCTTACAGGCAACGAGCAGTACTTC.

This clonotype was seen only a few times. The chain uses TRBV2 and TRBJ1-4; D call uncertain. The CDR3 is 16 residues long. V was clipped by 4 bases and J by 0 bases, with 12 bases between them. Germline-derived CDR1 and CDR2 are SNHLY and FYNNEI. Written as DNA, the CDR3 is TGTGCCAGCAGTGTCACACAGACTGCAACTAATGAAAAACTGTTTTTT. As protein: CASSVTQTATNEKLFF.

The chain combines TRBV14 with TRBJ2-1, with D hard to call. V shed 8 bases and J shed 0 bases, with 14 bases lying between them. The germline CDR1 and CDR2 sequences are SGHDN and FVKESK. The CDR3 has 15 residues. This chain's CDR3 is CASSQGWSSYNEQFF. The CDR3 DNA follows: TGTGCCAGCTCCCAAGGATGGAGCTCCTACAATGAGCAGTTCTTC.

This clonotype was observed many times. The chain carries TRBV20-1 and TRBJ1-4; D not resolved. Trimming pared 0 bases from V and 8 bases from J, leaving 19 bases between. This CDR3 has 16 residues. The V gene's germline CDR1 is DFQATT and CDR2 SNEGSKA (reference sequence). The CDR3 nucleotides are TGCAGTGCTAGAGACGATGGAGGAACAGACTTCGAAAAACTGTTTTTT. It translates to CSARDDGGTDFEKLFF.

This clonotype was observed once. The chain combines TRBV19 with TRBJ1-1; D unresolved. The CDR3 spans 14 residues. Germline V CDR1 and CDR2: LNHDA, SQIVND (reference sequence). Trimming took 5 bases from V and 1 from J, leaving 11 bases between them. In nucleotides, the CDR3 is TGTGCCAGTAGTTGGTCAGACTCGAACACTGAAGCTTTCTTT. This encodes CASSWSDSNTEAFF.

This clonotype was counted many times. The chain links TRBV4-1 to TRBJ2-3, with D tentatively TRBD2 (5 bases). Germline V lookup: CDR1 MGHRA, CDR2 YSYEKL. The CDR3 loop spans 16 amino acids. V was cut by 1 base and J by 2 bases, with 13 bases left in between. DNA of the CDR3: TGCGCCAGCAGCCAAGCCGGGGTCGGATACACAGATACGCAGTATTTT. It yields the protein CASSQAGVGYTDTQYF.

This clonotype turned up a few times. The rearrangement joins TRBV10-3 to TRBJ2-5; D is undetermined. Between the trimmed V and J ends, which lost 3 bases and 0 bases, there was a span of 11 bases. The CDR3 covers 15 residues. Germline CDR1 is ENHRY and CDR2 is SYGVKD. As DNA, the CDR3 is TGTGCCATCAGTGAACTGGGCGAGTACCAAGAGACCCAGTACTTC. Its translation: CAISELGEYQETQYF.